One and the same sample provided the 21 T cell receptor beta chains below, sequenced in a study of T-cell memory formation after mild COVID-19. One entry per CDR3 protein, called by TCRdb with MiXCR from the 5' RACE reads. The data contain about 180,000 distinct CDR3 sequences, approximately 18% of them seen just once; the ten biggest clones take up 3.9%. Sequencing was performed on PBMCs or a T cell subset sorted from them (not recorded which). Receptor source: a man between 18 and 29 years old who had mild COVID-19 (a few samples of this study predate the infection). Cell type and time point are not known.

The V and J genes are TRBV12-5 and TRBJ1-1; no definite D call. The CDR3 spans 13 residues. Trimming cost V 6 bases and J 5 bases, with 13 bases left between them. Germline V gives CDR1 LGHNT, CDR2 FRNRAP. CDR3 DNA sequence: TGTGCTAGTGGCCTGGAACCTCAGACTGAAGCTTTCTTT. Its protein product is CASGLEPQTEAFF.

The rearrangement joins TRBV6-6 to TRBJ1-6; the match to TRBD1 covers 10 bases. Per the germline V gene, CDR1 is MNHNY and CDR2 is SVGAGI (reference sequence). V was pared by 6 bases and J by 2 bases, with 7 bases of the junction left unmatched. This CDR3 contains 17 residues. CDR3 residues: CASRSRDRGPYNSPLHF. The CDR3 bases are TGTGCCAGCAGGTCCCGGGACAGGGGACCCTATAATTCACCCCTCCACTTT.

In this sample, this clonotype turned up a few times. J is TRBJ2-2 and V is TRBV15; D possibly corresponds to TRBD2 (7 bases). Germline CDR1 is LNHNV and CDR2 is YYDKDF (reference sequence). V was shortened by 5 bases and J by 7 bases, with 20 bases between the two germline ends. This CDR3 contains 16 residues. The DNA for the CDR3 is TGTGCCACCAGCGGCTGGGGGGGCCCGAAGGACGGGGAGCTGTTTTTT. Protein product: CATSGWGGPKDGELFF.

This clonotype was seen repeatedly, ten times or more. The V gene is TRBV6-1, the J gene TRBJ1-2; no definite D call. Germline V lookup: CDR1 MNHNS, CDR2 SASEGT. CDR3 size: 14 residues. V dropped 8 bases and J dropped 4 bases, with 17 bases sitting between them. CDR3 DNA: TGTGCCAGCCGCCTCATTACAGCAGTCTATGGCTACACCTTC. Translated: CASRLITAVYGYTF.

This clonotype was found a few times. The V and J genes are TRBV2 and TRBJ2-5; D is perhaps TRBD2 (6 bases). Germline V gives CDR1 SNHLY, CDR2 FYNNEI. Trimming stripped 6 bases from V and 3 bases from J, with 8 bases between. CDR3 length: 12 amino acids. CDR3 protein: CASRPGEETQYF. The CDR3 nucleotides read TGTGCCAGCAGACCGGGGGAAGAGACCCAGTACTTC.

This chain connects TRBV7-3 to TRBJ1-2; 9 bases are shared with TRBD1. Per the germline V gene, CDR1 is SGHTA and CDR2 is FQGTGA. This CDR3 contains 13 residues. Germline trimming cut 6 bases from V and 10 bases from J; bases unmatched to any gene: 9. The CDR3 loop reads CASSPGTGIDYTF. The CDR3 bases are TGTGCCAGCAGTCCCGGGACAGGGATAGACTACACCTTC.

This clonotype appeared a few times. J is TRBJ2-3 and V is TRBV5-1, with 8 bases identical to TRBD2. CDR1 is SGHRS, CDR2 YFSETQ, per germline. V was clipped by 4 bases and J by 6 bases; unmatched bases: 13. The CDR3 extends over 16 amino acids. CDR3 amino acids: CASSALEGGGTDTQYF. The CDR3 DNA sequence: TGCGCCAGCAGCGCTCTGGAGGGCGGGGGGACCGATACGCAGTATTTT.

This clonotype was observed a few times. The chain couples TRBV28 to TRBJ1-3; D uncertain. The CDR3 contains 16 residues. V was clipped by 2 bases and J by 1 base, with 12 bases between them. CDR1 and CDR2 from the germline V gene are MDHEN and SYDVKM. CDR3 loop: CASSLPRRSSGNTIYF. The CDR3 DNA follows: TGTGCCAGCAGTTTACCCCGCAGGAGTTCTGGAAACACCATATATTTT.

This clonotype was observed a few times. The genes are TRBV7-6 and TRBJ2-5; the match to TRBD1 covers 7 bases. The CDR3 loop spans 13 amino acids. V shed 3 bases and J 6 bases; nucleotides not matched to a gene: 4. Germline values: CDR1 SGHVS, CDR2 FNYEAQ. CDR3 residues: CASSLGQRKTQYF. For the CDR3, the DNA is TGTGCCAGCAGCTTGGGACAGAGAAAGACCCAGTACTTC.

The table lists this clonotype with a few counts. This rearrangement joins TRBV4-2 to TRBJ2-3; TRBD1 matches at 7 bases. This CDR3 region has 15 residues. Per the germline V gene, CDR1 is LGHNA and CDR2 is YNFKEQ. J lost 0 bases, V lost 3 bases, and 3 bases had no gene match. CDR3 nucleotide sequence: TGTGCCAGCAGCCACGGGACAGAGAGCACAGATACGCAGTATTTT. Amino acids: CASSHGTESTDTQYF.

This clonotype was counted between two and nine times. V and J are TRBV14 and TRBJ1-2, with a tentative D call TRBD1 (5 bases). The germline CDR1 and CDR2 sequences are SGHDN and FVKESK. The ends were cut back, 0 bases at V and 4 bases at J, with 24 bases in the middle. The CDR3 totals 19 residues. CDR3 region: CASSQERSGAVPLVYGYTF. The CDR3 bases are TGTGCCAGCAGCCAAGAAAGGTCCGGGGCCGTACCCCTGGTCTATGGCTACACCTTC.

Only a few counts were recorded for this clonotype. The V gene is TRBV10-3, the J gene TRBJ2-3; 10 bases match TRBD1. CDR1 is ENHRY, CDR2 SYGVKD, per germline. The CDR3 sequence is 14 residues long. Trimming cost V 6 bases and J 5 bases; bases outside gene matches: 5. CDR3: CAISPGQGIDTQYF. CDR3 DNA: TGTGCCATCAGCCCGGGACAGGGGATAGATACGCAGTATTTT.

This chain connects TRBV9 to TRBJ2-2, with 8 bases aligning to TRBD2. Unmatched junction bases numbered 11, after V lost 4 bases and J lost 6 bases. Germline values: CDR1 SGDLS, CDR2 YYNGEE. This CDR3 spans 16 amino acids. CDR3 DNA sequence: TGTGCCAGCAGCCCGCCGGGACTAGGTCTCTCCGGGGAGCTGTTTTTT. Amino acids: CASSPPGLGLSGELFF.

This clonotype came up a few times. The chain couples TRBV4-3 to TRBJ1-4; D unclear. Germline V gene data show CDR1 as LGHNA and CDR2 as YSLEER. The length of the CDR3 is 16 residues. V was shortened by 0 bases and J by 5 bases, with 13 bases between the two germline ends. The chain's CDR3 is CASSQDAAGPNEKLFF. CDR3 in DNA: TGCGCCAGCAGCCAAGACGCTGCGGGTCCCAATGAAAAACTGTTTTTT.

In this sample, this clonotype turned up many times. The CDR3 bases are TGTGCCAGCAGTCCACAGGGATGGCAGCCCCAGCATTTT. Translated, it gives CASSPQGWQPQHF. The chain carries TRBV28 and TRBJ1-5; D perhaps matches TRBD1 (6 bases). The germline V gene encodes CDR1 MDHEN and CDR2 SYDVKM. The CDR3 has 13 residues. V was shortened by 5 bases and J by 7 bases, with 12 bases between the two germline ends.

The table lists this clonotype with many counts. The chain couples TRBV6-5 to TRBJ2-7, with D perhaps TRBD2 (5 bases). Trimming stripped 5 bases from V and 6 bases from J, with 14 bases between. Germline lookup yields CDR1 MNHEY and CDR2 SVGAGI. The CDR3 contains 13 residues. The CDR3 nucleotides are TGTGCCAGCAGTCTCCCGGCCACTAGCGAGCAGTACTTC. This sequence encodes CASSLPATSEQYF.

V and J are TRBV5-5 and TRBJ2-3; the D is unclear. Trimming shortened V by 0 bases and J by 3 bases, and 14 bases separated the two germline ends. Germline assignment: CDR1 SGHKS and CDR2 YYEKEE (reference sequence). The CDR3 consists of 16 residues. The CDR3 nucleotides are TGTGCCAGCAGCTTGGGCGCGGACGGCATGACAGATACGCAGTATTTT. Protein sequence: CASSLGADGMTDTQYF.

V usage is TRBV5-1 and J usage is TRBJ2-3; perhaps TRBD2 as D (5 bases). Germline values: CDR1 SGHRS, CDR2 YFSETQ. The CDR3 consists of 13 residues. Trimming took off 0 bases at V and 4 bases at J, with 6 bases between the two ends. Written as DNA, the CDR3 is TGCGCCAGCAGCTTGGGACTACCAGATACGCAGTATTTT. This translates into CASSLGLPDTQYF.

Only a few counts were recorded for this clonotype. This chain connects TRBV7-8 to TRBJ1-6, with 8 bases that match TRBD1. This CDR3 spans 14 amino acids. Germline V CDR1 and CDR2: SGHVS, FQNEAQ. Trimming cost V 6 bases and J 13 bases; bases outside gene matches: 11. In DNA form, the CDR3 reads TGTGCCAGCAGACGGACAGGGTACGAGAGTCCCCTCCACTTT. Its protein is CASRRTGYESPLHF.

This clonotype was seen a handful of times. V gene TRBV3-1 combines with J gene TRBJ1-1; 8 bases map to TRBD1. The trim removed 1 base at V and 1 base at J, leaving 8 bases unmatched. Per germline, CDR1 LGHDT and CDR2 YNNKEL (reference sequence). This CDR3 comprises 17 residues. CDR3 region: CASSQGYAGQGNTEAFF. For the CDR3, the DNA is TGTGCCAGCAGCCAAGGTTATGCAGGACAGGGGAACACTGAAGCTTTCTTT.

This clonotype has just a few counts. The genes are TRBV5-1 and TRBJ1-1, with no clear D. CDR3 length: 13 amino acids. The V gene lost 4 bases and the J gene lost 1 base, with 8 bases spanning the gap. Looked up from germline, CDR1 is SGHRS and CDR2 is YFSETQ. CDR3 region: CASSPAPNTEAFF. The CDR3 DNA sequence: TGCGCCAGCAGCCCAGCCCCGAACACTGAAGCTTTCTTT.